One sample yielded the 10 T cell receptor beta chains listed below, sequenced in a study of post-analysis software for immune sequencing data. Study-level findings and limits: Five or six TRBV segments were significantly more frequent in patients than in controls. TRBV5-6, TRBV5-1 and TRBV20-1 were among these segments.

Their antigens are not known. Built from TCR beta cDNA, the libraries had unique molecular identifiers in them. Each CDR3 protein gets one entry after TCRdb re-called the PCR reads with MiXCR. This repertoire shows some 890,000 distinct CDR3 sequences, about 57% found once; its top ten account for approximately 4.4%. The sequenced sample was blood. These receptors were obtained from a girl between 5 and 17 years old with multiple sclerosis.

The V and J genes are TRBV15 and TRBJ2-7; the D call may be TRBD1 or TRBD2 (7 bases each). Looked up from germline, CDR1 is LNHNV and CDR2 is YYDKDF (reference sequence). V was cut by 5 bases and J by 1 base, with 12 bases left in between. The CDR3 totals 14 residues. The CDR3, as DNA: TGTGCCACCAGCCCCAGGGGGGGTTCCTACGAGCAGTACTTC. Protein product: CATSPRGGSYEQYF. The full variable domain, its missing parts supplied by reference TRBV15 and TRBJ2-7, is DAMVIQNPRYQVTQFGKPVTLSCSQTLNHNVMYWYQQKSSQAPKLLFHYYDKDFNNEADTPDNFQSRRPNTSFCFLDIRSPGLGDTAMYLCATSPRGGSYEQYFGPGTRLTVT.

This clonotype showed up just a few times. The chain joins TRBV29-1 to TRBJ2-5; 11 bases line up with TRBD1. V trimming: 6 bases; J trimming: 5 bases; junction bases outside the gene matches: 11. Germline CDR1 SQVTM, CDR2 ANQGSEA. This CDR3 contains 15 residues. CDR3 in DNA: TGCAGCGTAGACGGGACAGGGGGGAAAGGCGAGACCCAGTACTTC. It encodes CSVDGTGGKGETQYF. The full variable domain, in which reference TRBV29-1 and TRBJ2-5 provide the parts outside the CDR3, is SAVISQKPSRDICQRGTSLTIQCQVDSQVTMMFWYRQQPGQSLTLIATANQGSEATYESGFVIDKFPISRPNLTFSTLTVSNMSPEDSSIYLCSVDGTGGKGETQYFGPGTRLLVL.

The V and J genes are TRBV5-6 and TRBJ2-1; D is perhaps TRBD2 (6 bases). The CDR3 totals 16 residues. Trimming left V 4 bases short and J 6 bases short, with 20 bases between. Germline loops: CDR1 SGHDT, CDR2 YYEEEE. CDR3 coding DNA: TGTGCCAGCAGCACCTCCGGGACCCCGGGGGTCAATGAGCAGTTCTTC. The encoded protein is CASSTSGTPGVNEQFF.

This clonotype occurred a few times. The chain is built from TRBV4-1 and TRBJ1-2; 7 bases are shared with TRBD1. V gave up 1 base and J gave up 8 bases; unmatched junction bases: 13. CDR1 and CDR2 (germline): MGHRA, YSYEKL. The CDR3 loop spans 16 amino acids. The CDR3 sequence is CASSQGPRQGEIGYTF. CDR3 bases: TGCGCCAGCAGCCAAGGCCCCCGACAGGGAGAAATAGGCTACACCTTC.

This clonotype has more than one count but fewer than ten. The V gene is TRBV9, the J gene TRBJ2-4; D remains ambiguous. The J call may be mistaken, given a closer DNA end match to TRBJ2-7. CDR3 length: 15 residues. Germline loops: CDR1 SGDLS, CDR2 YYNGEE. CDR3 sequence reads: CASSVGWTVSSEQYF. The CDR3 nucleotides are TGTGCCAGCAGCGTAGGATGGACCGTCTCGAGCGAGCAGTACTTC.

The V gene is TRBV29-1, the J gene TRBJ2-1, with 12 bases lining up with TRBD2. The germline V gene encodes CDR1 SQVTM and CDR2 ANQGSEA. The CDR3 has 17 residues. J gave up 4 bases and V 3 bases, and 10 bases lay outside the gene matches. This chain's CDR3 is CSVDKALTSGRYNEQFF. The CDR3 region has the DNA TGCAGCGTTGACAAGGCCCTGACTAGCGGGAGATACAATGAGCAGTTCTTC.

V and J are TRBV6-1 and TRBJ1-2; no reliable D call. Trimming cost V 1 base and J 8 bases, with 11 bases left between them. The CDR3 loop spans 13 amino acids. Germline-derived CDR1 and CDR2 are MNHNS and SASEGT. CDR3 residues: CASSEGPETGYTF. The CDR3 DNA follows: TGTGCCAGCAGTGAAGGTCCGGAAACCGGCTACACCTTC.

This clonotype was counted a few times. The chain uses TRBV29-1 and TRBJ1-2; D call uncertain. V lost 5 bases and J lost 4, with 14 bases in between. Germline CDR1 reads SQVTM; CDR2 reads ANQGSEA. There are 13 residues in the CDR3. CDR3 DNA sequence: TGCAGCGTTACGGAGACGCGGGGCTATGGCTACACCTTC. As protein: CSVTETRGYGYTF.

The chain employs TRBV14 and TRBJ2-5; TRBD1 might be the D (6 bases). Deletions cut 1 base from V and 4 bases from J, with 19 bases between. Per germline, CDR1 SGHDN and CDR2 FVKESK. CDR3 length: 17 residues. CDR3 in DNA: TGTGCCAGCAGCCAAGCCCAAACAGGGAGAGTTGGAGAGACCCAGTACTTC. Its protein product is CASSQAQTGRVGETQYF.

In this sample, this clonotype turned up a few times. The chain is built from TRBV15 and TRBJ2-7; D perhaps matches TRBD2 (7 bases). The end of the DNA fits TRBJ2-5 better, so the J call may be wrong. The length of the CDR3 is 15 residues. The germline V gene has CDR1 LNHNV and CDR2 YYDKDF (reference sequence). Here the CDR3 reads CATSSDTGGFETQYF. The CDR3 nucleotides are TGTGCCACCAGCAGTGACACGGGGGGCTTCGAGACCCAGTACTTC.